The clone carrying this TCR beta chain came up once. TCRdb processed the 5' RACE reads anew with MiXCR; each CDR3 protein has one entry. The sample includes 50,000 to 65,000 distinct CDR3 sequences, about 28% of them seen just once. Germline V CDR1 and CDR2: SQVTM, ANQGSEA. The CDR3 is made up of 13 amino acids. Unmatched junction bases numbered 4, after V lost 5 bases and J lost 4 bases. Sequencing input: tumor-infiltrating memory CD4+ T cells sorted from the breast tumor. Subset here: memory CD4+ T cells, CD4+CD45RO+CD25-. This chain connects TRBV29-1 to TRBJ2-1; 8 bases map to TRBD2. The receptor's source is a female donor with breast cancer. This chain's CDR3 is CSVHSGIYNEQFF. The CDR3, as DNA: TGCAGCGTTCATAGCGGGATATACAATGAGCAGTTCTTC.